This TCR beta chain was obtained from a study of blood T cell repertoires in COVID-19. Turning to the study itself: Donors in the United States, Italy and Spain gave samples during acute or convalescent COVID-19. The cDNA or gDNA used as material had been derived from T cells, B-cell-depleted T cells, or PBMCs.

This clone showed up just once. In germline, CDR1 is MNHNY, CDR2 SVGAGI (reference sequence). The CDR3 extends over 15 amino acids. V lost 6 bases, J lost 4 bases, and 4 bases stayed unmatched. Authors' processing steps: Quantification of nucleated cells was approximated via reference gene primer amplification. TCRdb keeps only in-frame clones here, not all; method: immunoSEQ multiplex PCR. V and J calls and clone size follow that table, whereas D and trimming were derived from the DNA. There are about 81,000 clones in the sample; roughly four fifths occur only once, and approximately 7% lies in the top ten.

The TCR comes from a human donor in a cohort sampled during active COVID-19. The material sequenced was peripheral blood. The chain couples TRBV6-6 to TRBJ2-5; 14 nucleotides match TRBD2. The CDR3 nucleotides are TGTGCCAGCAGCCCGACTAGCGGGGGGGGAGAGACCCAGTACTTC. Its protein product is CASSPTSGGGETQYF.